The 19 T cell receptor beta chains below were found in one sample sequenced in a study of vaccination effects on CD4 cells after COVID-19. This table comes from immunoSEQ multiplex PCR, and its TCRdb copy is limited to in-frame clones, with some not included. The sample records 55,000 to 75,000 clones, roughly three quarters being singletons. Ahead of sequencing, the ViraFEST assay grew antigen-specific CD4+ T cells using viral peptide pools. Between days 9 and 10 of culture, CD4+ T cells were separated out. Vaccinated participants had no history of SARS-CoV-2 infection and tested negative for nucleocapsid antibodies. These receptors lack a known antigen. The sample consisted of CD4+ T cells from PBMCs cultured with HCoV-NL63 spike peptides, taken before COVID-19 vaccination. The source of these receptors is a human donor who received a COVID-19 vaccine.

The chain is built from TRBV18 and TRBJ1-1; no definite D call. Germline V CDR1 and CDR2: KGHSH, LQKENI. V dropped 3 bases and J dropped 8 bases, with 16 bases sitting between them. This CDR3 is built from 14 residues. CDR3: CASSPRTDLTEAFF. The CDR3 nucleotides are TGTGCCAGCTCACCTCGGACCGACCTCACCGAAGCTTTCTTT. The full variable domain, with the rest looked up from reference TRBV18 and TRBJ1-1, is NAGVMQNPRHLVRRRGQEARLRCSPMKGHSHVYWYRQLPEEGLKFMVYLQKENIIDESGMPKERFSAEFPKEGPSILRIQQVVRGDSAAYFCASSPRTDLTEAFFGQGTRLTVV.

The V call is TRBV15, the J call TRBJ1-2; no definite D call. Germline CDR1 LNHNV, CDR2 YYDKDF (reference sequence). The V gene lost 3 bases and the J gene lost 8 bases, with 10 bases spanning the gap. This CDR3 contains 12 residues. The CDR3 nucleotides read TGTGCCACCAGCAGTACCGCCGGAGGCTACACCTTC. This translates into CATSSTAGGYTF.

The gene calls are TRBV3-1 (or the pseudogene TRBV3-2) and TRBJ2-7, with D perhaps assigned TRBD1 or TRBD2 (5 bases each). The germline gives CDR1 LGHDT, CDR2 YNNKEL (reference sequence). The CDR3 consists of 15 residues. V lost 3 bases and J 5 bases, leaving 17 bases between the germline ends. The DNA of the CDR3 is TGTGCCAGCAGCCAGAGGGCAGGGACGGGTAACGAGCAGTACGTC. Its translation: CASSQRAGTGNEQYV.

This clone was recorded a few times. The chain employs TRBV19 and TRBJ2-5; possibly TRBD1 for D (6 bases). CDR3 size: 13 residues. Germline loops: CDR1 LNHDA, CDR2 SQIVND (reference sequence). V was shortened by 6 bases and J by 2 bases, with 10 bases between the two germline ends. This chain's CDR3 is CASRDSTQETQYF. Written as DNA, the CDR3 is TGTGCCAGTAGGGACAGCACTCAAGAGACCCAGTACTTC. Full variable domain (rest looked up from reference TRBV19 and TRBJ2-5): DGGITQSPKYLFRKEGQNVTLSCEQNLNHDAMYWYRQDPGQGLRLIYYSQIVNDFQKGDIAEGYSVSREKKESFPLTVTSAQKNPTAFYLCASRDSTQETQYFGPGTRLLVL.

The chain's CDR3 is CASSPPAGSQPQHF. The CDR3 DNA sequence: TGTGCCAGCTCACCACCTGCCGGGAGCCAGCCCCAGCATTTT. The V gene is TRBV18, the J gene TRBJ1-5; D is undetermined. Germline assignment: CDR1 KGHSH and CDR2 LQKENI. CDR3 length: 14 amino acids. V lost 0 bases to trimming and J lost 7 bases, with 10 bases between them. The full variable domain, completed using reference TRBV18 and TRBJ1-5, is NAGVMQNPRHLVRRRGQEARLRCSPMKGHSHVYWYRQLPEEGLKFMVYLQKENIIDESGMPKERFSAEFPKEGPSILRIQQVVRGDSAAYFCASSPPAGSQPQHFGDGTRLSIL.

This clone was counted between two and nine times. The CDR3 DNA sequence: TGTGCCTGGAGTGTACGGGGGGCTTCCAATGAGCAGTTCTTC. Protein: CAWSVRGASNEQFF. The rearrangement uses TRBV30 and TRBJ2-1; TRBD2 might be the D (7 bases). V was cut by 0 bases and J by 6 bases, with 12 bases left in between. The germline CDR1 and CDR2 sequences are GTSNPN and SVGIG (reference sequence). This CDR3 spans 14 amino acids.

This chain links TRBV5-1 with TRBJ1-5, with D possibly TRBD1 on 6 matching bases. Looked up from germline, CDR1 is SGHRS and CDR2 is YFSETQ. This CDR3 is 15 amino acids long. With 2 bases removed from V and 0 bases from J, the gap between germline ends came to 9 bases. The CDR3 DNA reads TGCGCCAGCAGCTTCGGGACAAATAGCAATCAGCCCCAGCATTTT. Its protein is CASSFGTNSNQPQHF.

V gene TRBV9 combines with J gene TRBJ2-2; the D is unclear. The CDR3 totals 16 residues. Deletions cut 2 bases from V and 2 bases from J, with 13 bases between. The germline CDR1 and CDR2 sequences are SGDLS and YYNGEE. This chain's CDR3 is CASSVFTEINTGELFF. As DNA, the CDR3 is TGTGCCAGCAGCGTGTTCACAGAAATTAACACCGGGGAGCTGTTTTTT.

This chain uses TRBV9 with TRBJ2-2; tentative D call: TRBD1 (6 bases). V was cut by 0 bases and J by 1 base, with 10 bases left in between. The CDR3 covers 16 residues. Germline assignment: CDR1 SGDLS and CDR2 YYNGEE. The CDR3 here is CASSVEDRRNTGELFF. CDR3 nucleotide sequence: TGTGCCAGCAGCGTAGAAGACAGGAGGAACACCGGGGAGCTGTTTTTT.

This sequence joins TRBV2 and TRBJ2-2, with 10 bases aligning to TRBD1. The CDR3 is 15 amino acids. Per the germline V gene, CDR1 is SNHLY and CDR2 is FYNNEI. V was clipped by 8 bases and J by 3 bases; unmatched bases: 6. The CDR3 here is CASARQGADTGELFF. The CDR3 DNA is TGTGCCAGCGCCCGACAGGGGGCGGACACCGGGGAGCTGTTTTTT. Full variable domain (remainder filled in from reference TRBV2 and TRBJ2-2): EPEVTQTPSHQVTQMGQEVILRCVPISNHLYFYWYRQILGQKVEFLVSFYNNEISEKSEIFDDQFSVERPDGSNFTLKIRSTKLEDSAMYFCASARQGADTGELFFGEGSRLTVL.

This clone was recorded a few times. V is TRBV2 and J is TRBJ1-1; no clear D gene. The CDR3 sequence is 13 residues long. V was clipped by 4 bases and J by 1 base, with 7 bases between them. Germline CDR1 SNHLY, CDR2 FYNNEI. This CDR3 is CASSGSENTEAFF. As DNA, the CDR3 is TGTGCCAGCAGTGGATCAGAGAACACTGAAGCTTTCTTT.

The chain recombines TRBV7-2 with TRBJ2-2; no clear D. This CDR3 is 13 amino acids long. V was shortened by 6 bases and J by 9 bases, with 14 bases between the two germline ends. Per the germline V gene, CDR1 is SGHTA and CDR2 is FQGNSA. The CDR3 spells CASRGPSSRELFF. DNA for the CDR3: TGTGCCAGCAGAGGACCATCGTCGAGGGAGCTGTTTTTT.

The chain uses TRBV7-2 and TRBJ1-1; the D is unclear. The ends were cut back, 3 bases at V and 0 bases at J, with 8 bases in the middle. Per the germline V gene, CDR1 is SGHTA and CDR2 is FQGNSA. The CDR3 totals 14 residues. This CDR3 is CASSLVRLNTEAFF. Here the CDR3 DNA reads TGTGCCAGCAGCTTGGTCAGATTGAACACTGAAGCTTTCTTT.

This clone was detected only once. This sequence joins TRBV6-5 and TRBJ1-1; D not resolved. Trimming pared 4 bases from V and 1 base from J, leaving 10 bases between. The CDR3 has 14 amino acids. Germline CDR1 reads MNHEY; CDR2 reads SVGAGI. The CDR3 is CASSSPVRNTEAFF. CDR3 DNA: TGTGCCAGCAGTTCCCCGGTTAGGAACACTGAAGCTTTCTTT.

V usage is TRBV27 and J usage is TRBJ1-1; 8 nucleotides align to TRBD1. Trimming removed 5 bases from V and 1 base from J; junction bases left unmatched: 9. This CDR3 comprises 16 residues. Looked up from germline, CDR1 is MNHEY and CDR2 is SMNVEV (reference sequence). This CDR3 reads CASSPQTGVANTEAFF. The CDR3 nucleotides are TGTGCCAGCAGTCCCCAGACAGGGGTCGCGAACACTGAAGCTTTCTTT.

The chain combines TRBV5-1 with TRBJ1-6; D gene ambiguous. Germline lookup yields CDR1 SGHRS and CDR2 YFSETQ. The CDR3 is made up of 14 amino acids. Between the trimmed V and J ends, which lost 0 bases and 7 bases, there was a span of 8 bases. DNA for the CDR3: TGCGCCAGCAGCTTGGTGGGTGGGAATTCACCCCTCCACTTT. The encoded protein is CASSLVGGNSPLHF.

The chain joins TRBV24-1 to TRBJ2-7; D may be TRBD1 (5 bases). The V gene lost 8 bases and the J gene lost 3 bases, with 22 bases spanning the gap. CDR1 is KGHDR, CDR2 SFDVKD, per germline. The length of the CDR3 is 16 residues. This CDR3 reads CATIVYLSNRFYEQYV. The CDR3 DNA follows: TGTGCCACCATAGTGTACCTCAGTAACAGGTTCTACGAGCAGTACGTC.

The rearrangement joins TRBV5-3 to TRBJ2-7; D perhaps matches TRBD1 (6 bases). TRBV5-3 is recorded as an ORF, its role being uncertain. The length of the CDR3 is 14 residues. The V and J ends lost 4 bases and 2 bases respectively, with 13 bases between them. The CDR3 coding sequence is TGTGCCAGAAGCGTCCACCGACAGGCCTACGAGCAGTACGTC. This gives the protein CARSVHRQAYEQYV.

This rearrangement joins TRBV7-9 to TRBJ1-1; weak D call: TRBD1 (6 bases). V lost 6 bases and J 1 base, leaving 18 bases between the germline ends. CDR1 and CDR2 from the germline V gene are SEHNR and FQNEAQ (reference sequence). This CDR3 has 16 residues. The CDR3 sequence: CASRNGTTIPNTEAFF. The CDR3 DNA reads TGTGCCAGCAGGAACGGGACAACGATTCCGAACACTGAAGCTTTCTTT.